Shown below are 12 T cell receptor beta chains from a single sample sequenced in a study of blood T cells in healthy people across ages. The second PCR ran about 6 to 12 cycles with a sample-barcoded 5' primer and J-beta primers. One entry per CDR3 protein results from TCRdb running MiXCR on the 5' RACE reads. The table has approximately 1.5 million distinct CDR3 sequences, approximately 43% seen once. Input material: blood. These TCRs come from a woman aged 18 to 35 in good health.

This clonotype was observed a handful of times. The chain couples TRBV6-6 to TRBJ2-7; D is unclear. The CDR3 loop spans 13 amino acids. V lost 11 bases and J 1 base, leaving 15 bases between the germline ends. CDR1 MNHNY and CDR2 SVGAGI come from the germline V gene (reference sequence). The CDR3 sequence: CASRVGTSYEQYF. CDR3 sequence (DNA): TGTGCCTCCAGAGTGGGTACTTCCTACGAGCAGTACTTC.

This chain's CDR3 is CASRPTGTGNTIYF. DNA for the CDR3: TGTGCCAGCAGACCAACAGGGACTGGAAACACCATATATTTT. The J gene is TRBJ1-3, the V gene TRBV3-1, with a tentative D call TRBD1 (6 bases). Germline CDR1 is LGHDT and CDR2 is YNNKEL (reference sequence). CDR3 size: 14 residues. The V end lost 6 bases, the J end lost 2 bases, and 11 bases lay between the germline ends. Using reference TRBV3-1 and TRBJ1-3 for the parts outside the CDR3, the full variable domain is DTAVSQTPKYLVTQMGNDKSIKCEQNLGHDTMYWYKQDSKKFLKIMFSYNNKELIINETVPNRFSPKSPDKAHLNLHINSLELGDSAVYFCASRPTGTGNTIYFGEGSWLTVV.

The genes are TRBV28 and TRBJ1-1; D ambiguous. CDR3 size: 13 residues. The germline V and J ends were trimmed by 4 bases and 3 bases, with 9 bases remaining between them. Looked up from germline, CDR1 is MDHEN and CDR2 is SYDVKM. CDR3 residues: CASSSRLDTEAFF. DNA of the CDR3: TGTGCCAGCAGTTCAAGACTGGACACTGAAGCTTTCTTT.

Concerning this clonotype: A much larger clone lies a single base off, so this may be a read error. DNA for the CDR3: TGTGTCATCACGGAGGTTTACACAGATACGCAGTATTTT. This gives the protein CVITEVYTDTQYF. This chain uses TRBV10-3 with TRBJ2-3, with D possibly matching TRBD2 (5 bases). This CDR3 is built from 13 residues. CDR1 is ENHRY and CDR2 is SYGVKD in the germline V gene.

This chain links TRBV7-3 with TRBJ2-3, with TRBD2 matching 16 bases. From germline, CDR1 is SGHTA and CDR2 FQGTGA. The CDR3 covers 16 residues. The J segment lost 9 bases and the V segment lost 3 bases, leaving 6 bases of the junction unmatched. The CDR3 coding sequence is TGTGCCAGCAGCTTGGGACTAGCGGGAGGGCAGGGGACGCAGTATTTT. Translated, it gives CASSLGLAGGQGTQYF.

The chain couples TRBV7-9 to TRBJ1-2; the D gene is possibly TRBD1 (5 bases). The germline CDR1 and CDR2 sequences are SEHNR and FQNEAQ (reference sequence). This CDR3 region has 13 residues. Trimming shortened V by 1 base and J by 7 bases, and 10 bases separated the two germline ends. The CDR3 reads CASSLGAGLGYTF. CDR3 DNA: TGTGCCAGCAGCTTAGGGGCGGGGCTTGGCTACACCTTC.

This chain connects TRBV30 to TRBJ2-3; 7 bases map to TRBD2. This CDR3 spans 17 amino acids. The germline V gene encodes CDR1 GTSNPN and CDR2 SVGIG (reference sequence). Trimming at V came to 2 bases and at J to 3 bases, leaving 14 bases not matched to a gene. CDR3 protein: CAWSSLWAGVRTDTQYF. The CDR3 nucleotides read TGTGCCTGGAGTTCCCTCTGGGCGGGAGTTAGAACAGATACGCAGTATTTT.

This clonotype appeared a single time. The chain uses TRBV13 and TRBJ2-4; 13 nucleotides line up with TRBD2. Germline V gene lookup returns CDR1 PRHDT and CDR2 FYEKMQ (reference sequence). Unmatched junction bases numbered 6, after V lost 4 bases and J lost 6 bases. CDR3 length: 16 residues. As DNA, the CDR3 is TGTGCCAGCAGCTCAACTAGCGGGGGGGCCCCAAACATTCAGTACTTC. Amino acids: CASSSTSGGAPNIQYF. Filled out from reference TRBV13 and TRBJ2-4, the complete variable domain reads AAGVIQSPRHLIKEKRETATLKCYPIPRHDTVYWYQQGPGQDPQFLISFYEKMQSDKGSIPDRFSAQQFSDYHSELNMSSLELGDSALYFCASSSTSGGAPNIQYFGAGTRLSVL.

The V call is TRBV7-8, the J call TRBJ2-7, with D perhaps being TRBD1 or TRBD2 (5 bases each). CDR1 and CDR2 from the germline V gene are SGHVS and FQNEAQ. The ends were cut back, 0 bases at V and 2 bases at J, with 14 bases in the middle. CDR3 length: 16 residues. CDR3 DNA sequence: TGTGCCAGCAGCTTAGCGCGGGCAGGGCGCCCCTACGAGCAGTACTTC. Encoded protein: CASSLARAGRPYEQYF.

The rearrangement links TRBV2 to TRBJ2-1; D is unclear. CDR1 and CDR2 (germline): SNHLY, FYNNEI. Trimming took 7 bases from V and 0 from J, leaving 13 bases between them. This CDR3 has 15 residues. The CDR3 DNA sequence: TGTGCCAGCACCCAAGAGCGACCCTCCTACAATGAGCAGTTCTTC. Translating gives CASTQERPSYNEQFF.

The rearrangement links TRBV20-1 to TRBJ1-1, with 9 bases fitting TRBD1. V gave up 6 bases and J gave up 4 bases; unmatched junction bases: 6. In germline, CDR1 is DFQATT, CDR2 SNEGSKA (reference sequence). The length of the CDR3 is 13 residues. In DNA form, the CDR3 reads TGCAGTGCGGCGACAGGGGGGGTCACTGAAGCTTTCTTT. Its translation: CSAATGGVTEAFF.

The V call is TRBV20-1, the J call TRBJ2-5; the match to TRBD2 covers 14 bases. The J call may be in error: the DNA end matches TRBJ2-1 better. This CDR3 is built from 17 residues. CDR1 and CDR2 (germline): DFQATT, SNEGSKA (reference sequence). The CDR3 region has the DNA TGCAGTGCTCCGCGACTAGCGGGGGGGATTGTACAAGAGACCCAGTTCTTC. Translated, it gives CSAPRLAGGIVQETQFF.